The TCR beta chain under discussion was sequenced for a study of control samples from healthy donors and cancer patients. Worth noting for this clone: One end of the junction is discordant with germline, which a read error may explain.

This CDR3 comprises 13 residues. Germline loops: CDR1 KGHSH, CDR2 LQKENI. The data were produced by immunoSEQ multiplex PCR, yet TCRdb's version contains in-frame clones alone and is incomplete. The sample contains about 120,000 clones, around nine tenths of which appear only once. This chain uses TRBV18 with TRBJ2-3; TRBD2 matches 8 bases. The TCR sequence derives from a man aged 40-49 years in good health. Sequences were obtained from blood. The CDR3, as DNA: TGTGCCAGCTCATCCGGACTAGCAGAGACGCAGTATTTT. This encodes CASSSGLAETQYF.